The rows below give T cell receptor beta chains drawn from one sample of a study of T cell responses to AZD1222 COVID-19 vaccine. TCRdb's copy holds only in-frame clones and misses some; the assay was immunoSEQ multiplex PCR. The sample carries approximately 180,000 clones, 88% recorded once. Source: peripheral blood, taken on day 0 of AZD1222 vaccination. Every receptor here comes from an adult in good health. The CDR3 runs from the conserved cysteine through the conserved F or W. The order of the fields is CDR3 length, J gene, V gene, clone size, D gene, CDR3 protein, CDR3 DNA. D genes are given only for firm matches. A clone size is listed for some rows: how often the clone was seen (once, few, many), or a class if it is expanded.

17 | TRBJ1-2 | TRBV7-9 | - | - | CASSLARGGPQNYGYTF | TGTGCCAGCAGCTTAGCGCGGGGAGGCCCGCAGAACTATGGCTACACCTTC
17 | TRBJ1-6 | TRBV5-1 | - | TRBD1 | CASSLGQGEGYNSPLHF | TGCGCCAGCAGCTTGGGTCAGGGGGAAGGGTATAATTCACCCCTCCACTTT
12 | TRBJ1-2 | TRBV3-1/TRBV3-2 | once | - | CASSQVGYGYTF | TGTGCCAGCAGCCAAGTGGGTTATGGCTACACCTTC
15 | TRBJ1-2 | TRBV19 | - | - | CASSRRRIENYGYTF | TGTGCCAGTAGTCGCAGGCGAATTGAGAACTATGGCTACACCTTC
14 | TRBJ1-1 | TRBV19 | - | - | CASSMAQINTEAFF | TGTGCCAGTAGTATGGCCCAGATCAACACTGAAGCTTTCTTT
14 | TRBJ2-5 | TRBV11-1 | - | TRBD1 | CASSDDRVQETQYF | TGTGCCAGCAGCGATGACAGGGTCCAAGAGACCCAGTACTTC
20 | TRBJ1-6 | TRBV30 | - | TRBD1 | CAWSATDRGLSSSYNSPLHF | TGTGCCTGGAGTGCTACCGACAGGGGGCTGAGTAGCTCCTATAATTCACCCCTCCACTTT
14 | TRBJ2-2 | TRBV11-2 | - | - | CASKGLARTGELFF | TGTGCCAGCAAGGGGCTAGCGAGAACCGGGGAGCTGTTTTTT
14 | TRBJ1-4 | TRBV5-4 | - | - | CASSSGGPNEKLFF | TGTGCCAGCAGCTCAGGCGGCCCGAATGAAAAACTGTTTTTT
15 | TRBJ2-3 | TRBV13 | - | TRBD2 | CASSLRSSGADTQYF | TGTGCCAGCAGCTTAAGATCTAGCGGGGCAGATACGCAGTATTTT
14 | TRBJ1-1 | TRBV7-3 | - | - | CASSLGPSNTEAFF | TGTGCCAGCTCCCTTGGGCCTTCGAACACTGAAGCTTTCTTT
16 | TRBJ2-1 | TRBV23-1 | - | TRBD1 | CASSQLRQGDNNEQFF | TGCGCCAGCAGTCAATTACGCCAGGGGGATAACAATGAGCAGTTCTTC
15 | TRBJ2-7 | TRBV7-3 | - | TRBD1 | CASSPGGTGDGEQYF | TGTGCCAGCAGCCCGGGTGGGACAGGGGACGGCGAGCAGTACTTC
13 | TRBJ2-7 | TRBV27 | - | - | CASSFRGVREQYF | TGTGCCAGCAGTTTTAGGGGGGTCCGGGAGCAGTACTTC
13 | TRBJ1-4 | TRBV10-3 | once | - | CAIRQGQTEKLFF | TGTGCCATCAGGCAGGGCCAGACCGAAAAACTGTTTTTT
18 | TRBJ1-2 | TRBV6-2/TRBV6-3 | few | TRBD1 | CASSFVDSGTGGAGGYTF | TGTGCCAGCAGTTTTGTCGATTCCGGGACAGGGGGAGCTGGTGGCTACACCTTC
15 | TRBJ1-6 | TRBV5-1 | - | TRBD1 | CASSGQTMGNSPLHF | TGCGCCAGCTCGGGACAGACAATGGGCAATTCACCCCTCCACTTT
15 | TRBJ2-7 | TRBV7-8 | - | TRBD1 | CASSNRWDRSYEQYF | TGTGCCAGCAGCAATCGTTGGGACAGATCCTACGAGCAGTACTTC
13 | TRBJ1-2 | TRBV20-1 | - | - | CSASGRGGYGYTF | TGCAGTGCTAGTGGCAGGGGAGGCTATGGCTACACCTTC
13 | TRBJ1-5 | TRBV27 | - | - | CASSGSRDQPQHF | TGTGCCAGCAGCGGGAGCAGGGATCAGCCCCAGCATTTT
12 | TRBJ1-2 | TRBV2 | - | TRBD1 | CASSGEGAGYTF | TGTGCCAGCAGTGGCGAGGGGGCTGGCTACACCTTC
12 | TRBJ1-4 | TRBV6-5 | - | - | CAGRRQNEKLFF | TGTGCCGGCCGGAGACAGAATGAAAAACTGTTTTTT
14 | TRBJ1-1 | TRBV7-9 | - | - | CASSPSNRNTEAFF | TGTGCCAGCAGCCCTAGTAATCGGAACACTGAAGCTTTCTTT
18 | TRBJ1-5 | TRBV28 | - | TRBD1 | CASSLEGWRTGGPQPQHF | TGTGCCAGCAGTTTAGAGGGGTGGAGGACAGGGGGTCCCCAGCCCCAGCATTTT
15 | TRBJ2-7 | TRBV15 | - | TRBD1 | CATSRDRGQGSEQYF | TGTGCCACCAGCAGAGATCGTGGACAGGGCTCCGAGCAGTACTTC
15 | TRBJ1-4 | TRBV28 | - | - | CASSKGDVTNEKLFF | TGTGCCAGCAGTAAGGGGGACGTGACTAATGAAAAACTGTTTTTT
15 | TRBJ1-1 | TRBV19 | many | - | CASSTRVGSNPEAFF | TGTGCCAGTAGTACCCGAGTGGGGTCGAACCCTGAAGCTTTCTTT
14 | TRBJ1-4 | TRBV5-1 | - | - | CASSLVPAARGLFF | TGCGCCAGCAGCTTGGTTCCGGCGGCTCGAGGGCTGTTTTTT
16 | TRBJ2-7 | TRBV3-1/TRBV3-2 | - | - | CASSLLPIGSSYEQYF | TGTGCCAGCAGTCTCCTTCCTATTGGGAGCTCCTACGAGCAGTACTTC
14 | TRBJ2-3 | TRBV2 | - | - | CASLGAWGTDTQYF | TGTGCCAGCCTAGGTGCGTGGGGCACAGATACGCAGTATTTT
13 | TRBJ1-1 | TRBV6-5 | - | TRBD1 | CASRRDRGTEAFF | TGTGCCAGCAGGCGGGACAGGGGCACTGAAGCTTTCTTT
14 | TRBJ1-6 | TRBV11-1 | - | - | CASSLEQINSPLHF | TGTGCCAGCAGCTTAGAACAAATAAATTCACCCCTCCACTTT
18 | TRBJ1-3 | TRBV18 | many | - | CASSPPGRAAYSGNTIYF | TGTGCCAGCTCACCGCCCGGGAGGGCTGCATACTCTGGAAACACCATATATTTT
17 | TRBJ2-1 | TRBV18 | - | - | CASSPLTGKRGSVEQFF | TGTGCCAGCTCCCCCCTCACAGGGAAGCGGGGCTCAGTTGAGCAGTTCTTC
15 | TRBJ2-1 | TRBV5-1 | - | TRBD1 | CASSSGQGDENEQFF | TGCGCCAGCAGCTCTGGACAGGGGGATGAGAATGAGCAGTTCTTC
16 | TRBJ1-4 | TRBV4-1 | - | TRBD1 | CASSQDWTGTNEKLFF | TGCGCCAGCAGCCAAGACTGGACAGGTACTAATGAAAAACTGTTTTTT
15 | TRBJ2-5 | TRBV15 | once | - | CATSRDRGASETQYF | TGTGCCACCAGCAGAGATCGGGGGGCGTCAGAGACCCAGTACTTC
14 | TRBJ2-2 | TRBV3-1/TRBV3-2 | - | TRBD1 | CASSRTGEVGELFF | TGTGCCAGCAGCCGGACAGGGGAAGTCGGGGAGCTGTTTTTT
13 | TRBJ1-4 | TRBV12-3/TRBV12-4 | few | - | CASRPSGYGKLFF | TGTGCCAGCAGACCTTCGGGGTATGGAAAACTGTTTTTT
12 | TRBJ2-7 | TRBV30 | - | - | CAWSVRYGEQYF | TGTGCCTGGAGTGTACGCTATGGCGAGCAGTACTTC
14 | TRBJ2-3 | TRBV5-1 | - | - | CASSLDQGSDTQYF | TGCGCCAGCAGCTTGGATCAGGGTTCAGATACGCAGTATTTT